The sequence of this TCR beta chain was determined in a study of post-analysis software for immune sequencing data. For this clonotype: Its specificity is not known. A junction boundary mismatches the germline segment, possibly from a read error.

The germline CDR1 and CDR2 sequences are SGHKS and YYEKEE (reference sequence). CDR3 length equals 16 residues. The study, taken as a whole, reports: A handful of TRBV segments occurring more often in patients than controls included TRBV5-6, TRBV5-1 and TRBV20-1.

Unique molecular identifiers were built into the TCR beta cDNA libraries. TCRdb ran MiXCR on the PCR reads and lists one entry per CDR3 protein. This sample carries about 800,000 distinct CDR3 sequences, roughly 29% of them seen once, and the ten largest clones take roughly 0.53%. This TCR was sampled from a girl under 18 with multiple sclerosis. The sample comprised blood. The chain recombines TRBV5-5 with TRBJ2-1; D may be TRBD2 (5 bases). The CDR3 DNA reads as TGTGCCTGCAGTCAAACCGGGGTGAGCTCCTACAATGAGCAGTTCTTC. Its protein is CACSQTGVSSYNEQFF. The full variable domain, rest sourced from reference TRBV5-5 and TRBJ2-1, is DAGVTQSPTHLIKTRGQQVTLRCSPISGHKSVSWYQQVLGQGPQFIFQYYEKEERGRGNFPDRFSARQFPNYSSELNVNALLLGDSALYLCACSQTGVSSYNEQFFGPGTRLTVL.